The following is a TCR beta chain sequence with its context. Its cognate antigen is unknown. Clones were sequenced by immunoSEQ multiplex PCR, and TCRdb holds only the in-frame ones, with some missing. This repertoire shows some 180,000 clones, around 86% found once; its top ten account for roughly 7%. The data belong to a study of cytomegalovirus exposure and HLA in healthy donors. The CDR3 covers 14 residues. Per germline, CDR1 MDHEN and CDR2 SYDVKM. J lost 0 bases, V lost 6 bases, and 2 bases had no gene match. Study findings and constraints: The study designated 150 or so TCR beta chains cytomegalovirus-associated. The CMV antigen specificity of a few CMV-associated chains was confirmed through in vitro analysis. According to a subsequent analysis, TCR clusters from the first cohort were inclined to appear together in the roughly 130 validation repertoires.

The V call is TRBV28, the J call TRBJ2-7; 10 nucleotides agree with TRBD1. The sequence came from a man younger than 40 in good health and CMV-seropositive. Material for sequencing was PBMCs. The CDR3 nucleotides are TGTGCCAGCAGGGGACAGGGGCGCTCCTACGAGCAGTACTTC. This codes for CASRGQGRSYEQYF.